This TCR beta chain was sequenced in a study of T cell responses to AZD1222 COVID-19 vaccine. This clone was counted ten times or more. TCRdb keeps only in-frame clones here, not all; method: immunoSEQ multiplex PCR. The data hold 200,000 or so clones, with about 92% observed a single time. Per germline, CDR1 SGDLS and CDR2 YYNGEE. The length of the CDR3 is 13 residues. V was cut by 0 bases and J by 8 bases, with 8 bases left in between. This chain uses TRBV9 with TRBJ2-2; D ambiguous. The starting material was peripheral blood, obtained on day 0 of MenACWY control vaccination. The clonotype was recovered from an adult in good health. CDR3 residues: CASSVEYRGELFF. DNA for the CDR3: TGTGCCAGCAGCGTAGAATACCGTGGGGAGCTGTTTTTT.